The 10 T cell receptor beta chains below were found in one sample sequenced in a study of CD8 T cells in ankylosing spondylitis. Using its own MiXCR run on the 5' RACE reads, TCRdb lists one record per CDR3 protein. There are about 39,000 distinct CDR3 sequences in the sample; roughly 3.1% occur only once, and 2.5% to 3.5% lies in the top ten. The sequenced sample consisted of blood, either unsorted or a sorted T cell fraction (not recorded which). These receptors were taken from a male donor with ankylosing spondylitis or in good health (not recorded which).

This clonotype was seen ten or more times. The CDR3, as DNA: TGTGCCAGCAGCCCAAACAGGCCACCTACCTACGAGCAGTACGTC. Amino acid sequence: CASSPNRPPTYEQYV. V usage is TRBV5-7 and J usage is TRBJ2-7; tentative D call: TRBD1 (5 bases). TRBV5-7 is an ORF, with its function uncertain. V dropped 4 bases and J dropped 2 bases, with 16 bases sitting between them. The CDR3 runs 15 residues.

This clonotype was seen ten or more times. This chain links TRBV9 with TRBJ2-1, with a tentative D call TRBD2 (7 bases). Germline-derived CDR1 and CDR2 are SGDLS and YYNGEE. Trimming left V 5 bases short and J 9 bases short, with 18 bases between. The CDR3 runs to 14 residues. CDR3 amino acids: CASRRGLEEVEQFF. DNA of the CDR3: TGTGCCAGCAGGCGGGGGCTGGAGGAGGTTGAGCAGTTCTTC.

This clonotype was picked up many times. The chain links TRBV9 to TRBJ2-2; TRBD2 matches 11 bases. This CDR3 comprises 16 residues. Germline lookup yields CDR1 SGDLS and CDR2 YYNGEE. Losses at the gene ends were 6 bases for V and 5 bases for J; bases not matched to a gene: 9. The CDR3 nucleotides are TGTGCCAGCACCCCACGTCCTAGCGGGGGGACCGGGGAGCTGTTTTTT. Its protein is CASTPRPSGGTGELFF.

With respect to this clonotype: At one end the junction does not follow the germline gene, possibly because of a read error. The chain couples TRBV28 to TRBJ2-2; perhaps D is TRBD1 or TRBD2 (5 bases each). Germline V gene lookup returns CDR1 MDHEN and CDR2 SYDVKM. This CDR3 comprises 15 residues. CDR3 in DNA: TGTGCCAGCCACCCCGGACAACCGAACACCGGGGAGCTGCTTTTT. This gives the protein CASHPGQPNTGELLF.

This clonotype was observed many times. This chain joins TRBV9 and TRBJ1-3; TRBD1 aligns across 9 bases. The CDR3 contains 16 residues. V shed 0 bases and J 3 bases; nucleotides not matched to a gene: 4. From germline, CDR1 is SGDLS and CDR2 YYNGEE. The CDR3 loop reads CASSVGGTGYGNTIYF. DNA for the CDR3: TGTGCCAGCAGCGTAGGTGGGACAGGGTATGGAAACACCATATATTTT. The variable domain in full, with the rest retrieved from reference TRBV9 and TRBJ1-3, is DSGVTQTPKHLITATGQRVTLRCSPRSGDLSVYWYQQSLDQGLQFLIQYYNGEERAKGNILERFSAQQFPDLHSELNLSSLELGDSALYFCASSVGGTGYGNTIYFGEGSWLTVV.

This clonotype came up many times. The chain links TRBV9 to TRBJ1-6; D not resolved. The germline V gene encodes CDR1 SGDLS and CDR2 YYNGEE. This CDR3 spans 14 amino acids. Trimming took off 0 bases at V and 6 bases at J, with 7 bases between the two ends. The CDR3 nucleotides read TGTGCCAGCAGCGTAGGGGAAATTAATTCACCCCTCCACTTT. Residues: CASSVGEINSPLHF.

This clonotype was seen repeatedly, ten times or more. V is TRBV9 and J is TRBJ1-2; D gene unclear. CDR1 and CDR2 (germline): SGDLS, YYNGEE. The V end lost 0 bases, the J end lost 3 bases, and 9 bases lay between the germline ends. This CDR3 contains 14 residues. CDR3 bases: TGTGCCAGCAGCGTAGCTGGGGATGACTATGGCTACACCTTC. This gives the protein CASSVAGDDYGYTF.

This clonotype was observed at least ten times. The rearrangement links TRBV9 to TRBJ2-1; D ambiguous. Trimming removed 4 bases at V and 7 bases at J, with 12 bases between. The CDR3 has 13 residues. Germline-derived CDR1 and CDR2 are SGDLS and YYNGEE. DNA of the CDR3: TGTGCCAGCAGCTCAAGCCCAATAAATGAGCAGTTCTTC. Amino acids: CASSSSPINEQFF.

The CDR3 DNA reads as TGTGCCAGCAGCCCACCAGGACTAGCGGGAGTGGAAGAGCAGTTCTTC. Amino acid sequence: CASSPPGLAGVEEQFF. The chain links TRBV9 to TRBJ2-1; 13 bases align to TRBD2. The V segment lost 4 bases and the J segment 10 bases; nucleotides outside the gene matches: 11. Germline V lookup: CDR1 SGDLS, CDR2 YYNGEE. This CDR3 is built from 16 residues.

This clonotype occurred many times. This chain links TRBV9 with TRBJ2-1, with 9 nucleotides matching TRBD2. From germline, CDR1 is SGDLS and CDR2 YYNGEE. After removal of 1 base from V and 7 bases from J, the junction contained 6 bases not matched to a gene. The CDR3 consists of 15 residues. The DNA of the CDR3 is TGTGCCAGCAGCGTATCCAGCGGGAGGCGGAATGAGCAGTTCTTC. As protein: CASSVSSGRRNEQFF.